The T cell receptor beta chain under discussion was sequenced for a study of blood T cell dynamics during melanoma immunotherapy. Study observations and caveats: Clones driving repertoire changes may be melanoma-specific or general immune activation.

Worth noting for this clone: Its antigen is undetermined.

Time point specified: week 3, after first cycle of checkpoint inhibitor. Response was assessed by RECIST 1.1 at 12 weeks, except a couple of rapid progressors. Prior systemic cancer therapy, immunosuppressant use and other active malignancies excluded patients. The trim removed 5 bases at V and 2 bases at J, leaving 8 bases unmatched. The CDR3 extends over 15 amino acids. Germline CDR1 and CDR2: LGHNA and YNFKEQ. Each bulk PBMC sample had roughly 350 ng DNA loaded. Sequencing used immunoSEQ multiplex PCR; TCRdb keeps in-frame clones, though not all of them. Of about 7,100 clones in the sample, approximately 81% were seen once.

The genes are TRBV4-2 and TRBJ2-7; 8 bases are a match to TRBD2. The sample was blood, taken from a patient treated with checkpoint blockade. The receptor's source is a human donor with melanoma. In DNA, the CDR3 is TGTGCCAGCAGCAAAGGACTAGCTGATACCTACGAGCAGTACTTC. This codes for CASSKGLADTYEQYF.